The source of this TCR beta chain is a study of T cell repertoires in cytomegalovirus infection. Background on the study: Carrying CMV and the relevant HLA type showed in public TCR beta signatures.

TCRdb independently ran MiXCR on the reads; one entry per CDR3 protein. The sample includes approximately 260,000 distinct CDR3 sequences, about 15% of them seen just once. CDR1 and CDR2 from the germline V gene are MNHEY and SVGEGT. The V end was cut by 3 bases, the J end by 3 bases, with 3 bases between. This CDR3 contains 11 residues. Specimen: CD8+ T cells from PBMCs. This receptor was obtained from a human donor in good health (CMV status not recorded). Some clones in this sample may be carry-over from other donors' samples. The chain uses TRBV6-2 or TRBV6-3 and TRBJ2-7; D is unresolved. The CDR3 DNA reads as TGTGCCAGCAGTTATTTCTACGAGCAGTACTTC. Protein sequence: CASSYFYEQYF.